The rows below give T cell receptor beta chains drawn from one sample of a study of shared clonotypes between healthy human individuals. Sequencing used immunoSEQ multiplex PCR; TCRdb keeps in-frame clones, though not all of them. The sample carries 2 million to 2.5 million clones, just under 95% recorded once. The sequencing sample was made of naive CD4+ T cells from PBMCs. These receptors were taken from a man aged 18 to 35 in good health. Some clones in this sample may be carry-over from other donors' samples. CDR3s include the opening cysteine and the closing phenylalanine or tryptophan. D genes are given only for firm matches.

D gene,V gene,J gene,CDR3 protein,CDR3 DNA
.,TRBV5-3,TRBJ1-5,CARSRSEGQPQHF,TGTGCCAGAAGCCGGTCGGAAGGTCAGCCCCAGCATTTT
.,TRBV6-1,TRBJ2-7,CASSPGQSPSYEQYF,TGTGCCAGCAGCCCGGGACAATCCCCTTCCTACGAGCAGTACTTC
.,TRBV7-2,TRBJ1-3,CASSQNPAGLSGNTIYF,TGTGCCAGCAGCCAAAACCCGGCAGGCCTCTCTGGAAACACCATATATTTT
.,TRBV6-5,TRBJ2-1,CASSYGALGYNEQFF,TGTGCCAGCAGTTACGGGGCCTTAGGGTACAATGAGCAGTTCTTC
TRBD2,TRBV13,TRBJ2-3,CASSTMTSGMSDTQYF,TGTGCCAGCAGCACCATGACTAGCGGGATGTCAGATACGCAGTATTTT
.,TRBV6-6,TRBJ1-2,CASSQQAWGYTF,TGTGCCAGCAGTCAGCAGGCCTGGGGCTACACCTTC
TRBD2,TRBV18,TRBJ2-1,CASSPPASGANEQFF,TGTGCCAGCTCCCCTCCGGCTAGCGGGGCTAATGAGCAGTTCTTC
.,TRBV15,TRBJ2-6,CAVSLGGSGANVLTF,TGTGCCGTCAGCCTGGGCGGCTCTGGGGCCAACGTCCTGACTTTC
TRBD2,TRBV5-1,TRBJ2-2,CASSLPLAGATGELFF,TGCGCCAGCAGCCTCCCACTAGCGGGAGCGACCGGGGAGCTGTTTTTT
TRBD2,TRBV5-1,TRBJ2-3,CASSLPLAGAGADTQYF,TGCGCCAGCAGCTTGCCCCTAGCGGGAGCAGGGGCAGATACGCAGTATTTT
.,TRBV19,TRBJ2-7,CASRPRSSIEQYF,TGTGCCAGTAGACCCCGGTCATCCATCGAGCAGTACTTC
.,TRBV9,TRBJ1-4,CASSQGPRPEKLFF,TGTGCCAGCAGCCAGGGCCCCCGACCCGAAAAACTGTTTTTT
TRBD2,TRBV28,TRBJ2-4,CASKTRGGPLGGNIQYF,TGTGCCAGCAAGACCCGCGGGGGGCCCCTGGGGGGAAACATTCAGTACTTC
.,TRBV10-2,TRBJ1-3,CASHAGTVSGNTIYF,TGCGCCAGCCACGCCGGGACCGTCTCTGGAAACACCATATATTTT
TRBD1,TRBV5-1,TRBJ2-5,CASSKDRGQETQYF,TGCGCCAGCAGCAAGGACAGGGGGCAAGAGACCCAGTACTTC
.,TRBV5-4,TRBJ2-1,CASSLALPDNEQFF,TGTGCCAGCAGCTTGGCCTTGCCCGACAATGAGCAGTTCTTC